This passage covers 26 T cell receptor beta chains from one sample sequenced in a study of tumor and adjacent non-tumor tissue in lung cancer (dated by TCRdb to the late 2010s). RNA was isolated from bulk, unsorted tissue, and RNA quality was assessed with a NanoDrop ND-1000 and an Agilent 2100. Normal lung samples were distant non-tumor tissue taken more than 3 cm from the tumor edge. The library was produced with multiplex PCR. The sequencer was an Illumina HiSeq 2500. Following protocols modified from ARM-PCR, the researchers constructed TCRbeta libraries through three rounds of nested PCR with primers (Table S4). TCRdb ran its own pipeline on the public reads, namely fastp trimming at Q25 and MiXCR clone calling, and kept in-frame beta chains. Merged by CDR3 protein, the rows form single entries marked with the most common genes and DNA. Within this sample are tens of thousands of distinct CDR3 sequences, with 70% to 90% of them counted one time only. The ten largest clones take up 40% to 65% of the sample.

Input material: distant non-tumor lung tissue. These receptors all come from a man in his sixties with non-small cell lung cancer.

Regarding this clonotype: An end of the junction does not agree with germline; a read error may underlie this. This chain links TRBV11-2 with TRBJ2-1; D unclear. CDR1 and CDR2 from the germline V gene are SGHAT and FQNNGV. This CDR3 is 12 amino acids long. The CDR3 is CASSLGANEQLF. CDR3 bases: TGTGCCAGCAGCTTAGGGGCCAATGAGCAGTTATTC.

The genes are TRBV6-5 and TRBJ2-1, with unresolved D. V was cut by 4 bases and J by 7 bases, with 14 bases left in between. The CDR3 loop spans 14 amino acids. CDR1 and CDR2 from the germline V gene are MNHEY and SVGAGI. The CDR3 sequence is CASSSASFKNEQFF. The CDR3 DNA sequence: TGTGCCAGCAGTTCCGCGAGTTTCAAAAATGAGCAGTTCTTC.

As concerns this clonotype: At one end the junction does not follow the germline gene, possibly because of a read error. The CDR3 loop reads CASSSGTALSTDTHYF. CDR3 sequence (DNA): TGCGCCAGCAGCTCGGGGACAGCCCTTAGCACAGATACGCACTATTTT. The chain is built from TRBV5-1 and TRBJ2-3; TRBD1 aligns across 7 bases. The CDR3 covers 16 residues. Per germline, CDR1 SGHRS and CDR2 YFSETQ.

Only one count was recorded for this clonotype. Lacking the conserved final phenylalanine or tryptophan, this CDR3 likely reflects a read error. The rearrangement links TRBV11-3 to TRBJ2-3; D possibly corresponds to TRBD2 (7 bases). CDR1 SGHNT and CDR2 YENEEA come from the germline V gene. This CDR3 region has 12 residues. The CDR3 protein is CASRGGADMQYY. In DNA, the CDR3 is TGTGCCAGCAGGGGGGGGGCAGATATGCAGTATTAT.

This clonotype occurred many times. The chain uses TRBV20-1 and TRBJ2-1, with TRBD2 identical over 7 bases. In germline, CDR1 is DFQATT, CDR2 SNEGSKA (reference sequence). The CDR3 is made up of 13 amino acids. The ends lost 6 bases at V and 3 bases at J; junction bases unmatched: 5. CDR3 coding DNA: TGCAGTGCATTTAGCGGGCGCTACAATGAGCAGTTCTTC. Translating it yields CSAFSGRYNEQFF.

The chain combines TRBV20-1 with TRBJ1-1; no reliable D call. This CDR3 has 18 residues. With 0 bases removed from V and 0 bases from J, the gap between germline ends came to 20 bases. CDR1 DFQATT and CDR2 SNEGSKA come from the germline V gene (reference sequence). This chain's CDR3 is CSARDWRHGARMNTEAFF. DNA of the CDR3: TGCAGTGCTAGAGATTGGCGGCATGGCGCGCGGATGAACACTGAAGCTTTCTTT.

As for this clonotype: At one end the junction does not follow the germline gene, possibly because of a read error. The chain links TRBV20-1 to TRBJ2-1, with D uncertain. Germline V lookup: CDR1 DFQATT, CDR2 SNEGSKA (reference sequence). The CDR3 extends over 14 amino acids. The CDR3 bases are TGCAATGCTAACCGACCGGGTATCGACGATGAGCAGTTCTTC. Its protein is CNANRPGIDDEQFF.

With respect to this clonotype: A read error may account for a junction end that differs from germline. The chain combines TRBV4-1 with TRBJ2-7; TRBD1 might be the D (5 bases). Germline values: CDR1 MGHRA, CDR2 YSYEKL. The CDR3 length is 15 residues. The CDR3: CASSQDEAQGNEQYF. For the CDR3, the DNA is TGCGCCAGCAGCCAAGACGAAGCTCAGGGCAACGAGCAGTACTTT.

The chain is built from TRBV6-1 and TRBJ2-1; the D gene could be TRBD1 or TRBD2 (5 bases each). V lost 2 bases and J 3 bases, leaving 11 bases between the germline ends. Germline V gene lookup returns CDR1 MNHNS and CDR2 SASEGT. CDR3 size: 15 residues. CDR3 in DNA: TGTGCCAGCAGTGAATTTCGGGGCCTCTACAATGAGCAGTTCTTC. Translating gives CASSEFRGLYNEQFF.

Notes on this clonotype: A much larger clone differs from this one at a single base, so this may be a read error. The chain recombines TRBV20-1 with TRBJ1-5, with D unresolved. Germline loops: CDR1 DFQATT, CDR2 SNEGSKA (reference sequence). This CDR3 region has 13 residues. The CDR3 is CSATSDSNQPHHF. The CDR3, as DNA: TGCAGTGCCACCTCAGATAGCAATCAGCCCCATCATTTT.

The rearrangement uses TRBV11-1 and TRBJ2-1, with D tentatively TRBD1 or TRBD2 (6 bases each). The ends were cut back, 8 bases at V and 13 bases at J, with 24 bases in the middle. Per germline, CDR1 SGHAT and CDR2 FQDESV (reference sequence). The CDR3 spans 14 residues. Here the CDR3 DNA reads TGTGCCAGCGGCGTTTACGGGACTGGGGGCGACCAGTTCTTC. This encodes CASGVYGTGGDQFF. Complete variable domain (other parts from reference TRBV11-1 and TRBJ2-1): EAEVAQSPRYKITEKSQAVAFWCDPISGHATLYWYRQILGQGPELLVQFQDESVVDDSQLPKDRFSAERLKGVDSTLKIQPAELGDSAMYLCASGVYGTGGDQFFGPGTRLTVL.

This rearrangement joins TRBV4-3 to TRBJ1-4; the match to TRBD1 covers 10 bases. V trimming: 7 bases; J trimming: 5 bases; junction bases outside the gene matches: 13. This CDR3 region has 17 residues. Per germline, CDR1 LGHNA and CDR2 YSLEER. CDR3 loop: CASNQALTGQGNEKLFF. CDR3 nucleotides: TGCGCCAGCAATCAAGCCTTGACGGGACAGGGGAATGAAAAACTGTTTTTT.

This chain joins TRBV12-3 or TRBV12-4 and TRBJ2-5; weak D call: TRBD2 (7 bases). V was shortened by 6 bases and J by 4 bases, with 21 bases between the two germline ends. The CDR3 totals 16 residues. The CDR3 DNA follows: TGTGCCAGCAGACCCAGAGGGGGGGCTAACCGAGAGACCCAGTACTTC. It translates to CASRPRGGANRETQYF.

The V gene is TRBV24-1, the J gene TRBJ2-6; 9 bases are a match to TRBD1. V dropped 3 bases and J dropped 0; count of bases not matched to a gene: 8. CDR1 is KGHDR and CDR2 is SFDVKD in the germline V gene. The CDR3 consists of 19 residues. The CDR3, as DNA: TGTGCCACCAGTGATCCGCGACAGGGGGACACCTCTGGGGCCAACGTCCTGACTTTC. It specifies CATSDPRQGDTSGANVLTF.

In regard to this clonotype: Mismatch with germline at one junction end may stem from a read error. The chain links TRBV15 to TRBJ2-3, with D hard to call. This CDR3 comprises 14 residues. Germline CDR1 LNHNV, CDR2 YYDKDF (reference sequence). CDR3 DNA sequence: TGTGCCACCAGCAGAGATGGAACTACAGATGCGCAGTATTTT. Its protein product is CATSRDGTTDAQYF.

This clonotype was observed at least ten times. The chain joins TRBV6-5 to TRBJ2-5, with D possibly matching TRBD1 (6 bases). With 8 bases removed from V and 3 bases from J, the gap between germline ends came to 10 bases. The CDR3 runs to 12 residues. Germline CDR1 is MNHEY and CDR2 is SVGAGI. CDR3 DNA sequence: TGTGCCAGCGGAAGGACAGAAGAGACCCAGTACTTC. Its translation: CASGRTEETQYF.

In the case of this clonotype: This is likely a read error, given that the CDR3 carries no conserved phenylalanine or tryptophan at its end. This chain links TRBV29-1 with TRBJ2-3; D not certain. The germline V gene encodes CDR1 SQVTM and CDR2 ANQGSEA. V was clipped by 6 bases and J by 7 bases, with 8 bases between them. The CDR3 runs 10 residues. The CDR3: CSVKRNTQYL. In DNA, the CDR3 is TGCAGCGTCAAGAGAAATACGCAGTATTTA.

This clonotype was recorded once. Its ends do not fully match the called genes, so a read error is possible. The V call is TRBV6-6, the J call TRBJ2-1; 7 bases map to TRBD2. This CDR3 is built from 13 residues. Germline V lookup: CDR1 MNHNY, CDR2 SVGAGI (reference sequence). The CDR3 sequence: CANSSGLVGEQFF. The CDR3 bases are TGTGCCAACAGTTCCGGACTAGTGGGAGAGCAGTTCTTC.

The chain uses TRBV20-1 and TRBJ2-7; 7 bases match TRBD2. Germline V lookup: CDR1 DFQATT, CDR2 SNEGSKA (reference sequence). The CDR3 has 14 amino acids. V shed 3 bases and J 10 bases; nucleotides not matched to a gene: 15. CDR3 in amino acids: CSASSPNGRYEQYF. CDR3 nucleotide sequence: TGCAGTGCTAGCTCCCCCAACGGGAGGTATGAACAGTACTTC.

This clonotype appeared once. A much larger clone sits a single nucleotide away, making a read error possible. The chain employs TRBV28 and TRBJ1-2; D gene uncertain. Trimming took off 5 bases at V and 6 bases at J, with 16 bases between the two ends. The CDR3 extends over 14 amino acids. Per the germline V gene, CDR1 is MDHEN and CDR2 is SYDVKM. In DNA, the CDR3 is TGTGCCAGCAGTATGGGCGGATGGCTCAATGGCTACACCTTC. Translation: CASSMGGWLNGYTF.

In this sample, this clonotype turned up many times. The rearrangement links TRBV5-6 to TRBJ2-4, with unresolved D. Looked up from germline, CDR1 is SGHDT and CDR2 is YYEEEE. The CDR3 has 15 amino acids. V was trimmed by 0 bases and J by 8 bases, leaving 15 bases between them. This chain's CDR3 is CASSLAGSVEDIQYF. CDR3 sequence (DNA): TGTGCCAGCAGCTTGGCCGGGTCAGTTGAGGACATTCAGTACTTC.

About this clonotype itself: This clone may be a read error of a much larger clone one base away. This sequence joins TRBV6-2 or TRBV6-3 and TRBJ2-5; 10 nucleotides align to TRBD2. CDR1 is MNHEY, CDR2 SVGEGT, per germline. CDR3 size: 17 residues. J lost 5 bases, V lost 5 bases, and 14 bases had no gene match. The CDR3 DNA sequence: TGTGCCAGCAGTGCTCTAGCGGGAGTGGCGGTCGGGGAGACCCAGTACTTC. Translation: CASSALAGVAVGETQYF.

With respect to this clonotype: Germline and junction disagree at one end, which may indicate a read error. The chain employs TRBV4-3 and TRBJ2-1, with D unresolved. CDR3 length: 15 amino acids. The germline V gene encodes CDR1 LGHNA and CDR2 YSLEER. The CDR3 sequence is CTSSPHGVKYNEQFF. The CDR3 DNA follows: TGCACCAGCAGCCCGCATGGGGTAAAATACAATGAGCAGTTCTTC.

A few counts support this clonotype. A read error may explain this, as a much larger clone is one base away. The chain recombines TRBV12-3 or TRBV12-4 with TRBJ2-3; a possible D gene is TRBD2 (5 bases). The length of the CDR3 is 15 residues. V dropped 3 bases and J dropped 1 base, with 11 bases sitting between them. This CDR3 reads CASSFLAECTDTQYF. As DNA, the CDR3 is TGTGCCAGCAGTTTTCTAGCTGAATGCACAGATACGCAGTATTTT.

Concerning this clonotype itself: Germline and junction disagree at one end, which may indicate a read error. The chain employs TRBV11-3 and TRBJ2-1; TRBD2 matches at 12 bases. The CDR3 length is 15 residues. Germline V CDR1 and CDR2: SGHNT, YENEEA. The CDR3 DNA follows: TGTGCCAGCATCCCAGCTAGCGGGGGGGCCCATGAGCAGTTCTTT. Its protein product is CASIPASGGAHEQFF.

In the case of this clonotype: One end of the junction varies from germline; a read error may be responsible. The V call is TRBV6-5, the J call TRBJ2-5, with D possibly called TRBD1 or TRBD2 (5 bases each). The CDR3 has 15 amino acids. From germline, CDR1 is MNHEY and CDR2 SVGAGI. CDR3 in amino acids: CASSYQGRYQEIQYF. The CDR3 DNA follows: TGTGCCAGCAGTTACCAGGGACGGTACCAAGAGATACAGTATTTC.